This TCR delta chain was documented in a study of gamma-delta chains in newborns, infants, children. Study-level background: Microbial exposure reportedly drives polyclonal innate γδ T cell expansion after birth.

On this clone: The TCRdb protein comes from a much larger clone and disagrees with this DNA's translation at residue 7, likely due to a read error; the protein given here is derived from the DNA.

TCRdb ran CATT on the reads. This repertoire shows about 2,300 delta-chain clones, over 5% found once; its top ten account for roughly 13%. The material sequenced was blood. This clonotype originated in a child who was a newborn, infant or young child, either healthy, febrile or measles-vaccinated (not recorded which).

The CDR3 nucleotides are TGTGCCTGTGACAAACTGAGGGATTACGGCCGATCCTGGGACACCCGACAGATGTTTTTC. Encoded protein: CACDKLRDYGRSWDTRQMFF. The rearrangement joins TRDV2 to TRDJ3; D perhaps matches TRDD3 (5 bases). The germline V and J ends were trimmed by 2 bases and 1 base, with 20 bases remaining between them. The CDR3 extends over 20 amino acids. CDR1 GEAIGNYY and CDR2 EKD come from the germline V gene.